The T cell receptor beta chain under discussion was sequenced for a study of T cells in Graves' hyperthyroidism and ophthalmopathy. Out of over 9 ml of fresh peripheral blood came the PBMCs. TCR beta CDR3 regions were amplified from RNA transcripts. A set of HTBI primers served as the primers for a first-round RT-PCR of the TCR CDR3. In TCRdb, the multiplex PCR reads were re-called with MiXCR into one record per CDR3 protein. The sample shows some 340,000 distinct CDR3 sequences, roughly an eighth of them seen only once. Regarding this clonotype: Its antigen remains unidentified.

Study-wide points: Also found in blood were most expanded thyroid clonotypes above 0.001.

CDR1 and CDR2 (germline): DFQATT, SNEGSKA (reference sequence). J was trimmed by 7 bases and V by 0 bases; bases with no gene match: 6. The CDR3 runs 15 residues. The J gene is TRBJ1-4, the V gene TRBV20-1; 9 bases fit TRBD1. The sequence derives from a woman in her 40s with Graves' ophthalmopathy. The source material was blood. This CDR3 is CSARDLQGAGEKLFF. The CDR3 coding sequence is TGCAGTGCTAGAGATTTACAGGGGGCAGGTGAAAAACTGTTTTTT.